This T cell receptor (beta chain) was captured in a study of technical replicates of blood from a few donors. This CDR3 comprises 16 residues. The junction had 5 bases not matched to a gene; V was cut back by 0 bases and J by 2 bases. Per the germline V gene, CDR1 is WNHNN and CDR2 is SYGVQD (reference sequence). TCRdb keeps only in-frame clones here, not all; method: immunoSEQ multiplex PCR. The sample includes under 95,000 clones, 95% of them seen just once. V gene TRBV10-1 combines with J gene TRBJ2-3; 7 positions match TRBD2. The receptor's source is a human donor in good health. Sequences were obtained from T cells isolated from PBMCs. CDR3 protein: CASSESVSGYTDTQYF. The CDR3 nucleotides read TGCGCCAGCAGTGAGTCGGTTAGCGGGTACACAGATACGCAGTATTTT.